This record concerns one TCR beta chain sequence. The length of the CDR3 is 15 residues. Unmatched junction bases numbered 5, after V lost 3 bases and J lost 6 bases. Germline V gene sequence: CDR1 KGHSH, CDR2 LQKENI. The sample originates from a study of blood T cell repertoires in COVID-19. Study as a whole: Donors in the United States, Italy and Spain gave samples during acute or convalescent COVID-19. PBMCs, B-cell-depleted T cells, or T cells provided the cDNA or gDNA that made up the material.

Repertoires were generated with immunoSEQ multiplex PCR, while TCRdb's copy carries only in-frame clones and drops some. The table has under 200,000 clones, around nine tenths seen once. The V call is TRBV18, the J call TRBJ2-1; 10 bases are a match to TRBD2. The sequence derives from a man aged 65-85 years with acute or convalescent COVID-19. Sequenced material: peripheral blood. CDR3 in amino acids: CASSPSLAGVNEQFF. The CDR3 coding sequence is TGTGCCAGCTCACCTTCCCTAGCGGGAGTCAATGAGCAGTTCTTC.